This TCR beta chain was captured by sequencing in a study of T cells after yellow fever vaccination. Study-level information: Fractions of low cell number were prepared using SMART-Seq v4 Ultra Low Input. The study's findings and limits: Abundant clonotypes (contaminants from the bulk population) could be present in FACS-sorted repertoires. Among primary-vaccination clones, most reappeared after the booster, at almost 98% for CD4 and about 90% for CD8.

This clonotype showed up many times. The target antigen is unknown. CDR3 size: 13 residues. V lost 3 bases, J lost 0 bases, and 8 bases lay in between. Germline loops: CDR1 DFQATT, CDR2 SNEGSKA (reference sequence). For TCR, cDNA came from 5'RACE template switching, which added a universal primer site and UMIs. TCRdb reanalysed the 5' RACE reads using MiXCR and keeps one entry per CDR3 protein. This table has a few hundred thousand distinct CDR3 sequences, more than 3.5% appearing once. This sequence joins TRBV20-1 and TRBJ1-1, with a tentative D call TRBD1 (5 bases). The sample was PBMCs, taken 15 days after the yellow fever booster vaccination. The clonotype originates from a man younger than 30 who received the YFV17D yellow fever vaccine. CDR3 residues: CSASTDMNTEAFF. CDR3 coding DNA: TGCAGTGCTAGCACGGACATGAACACTGAAGCTTTCTTT.